The 30 T cell receptor beta chains in this list originate from one sample, sequenced in a study of T cell responses to AZD1222 COVID-19 vaccine. Generated by immunoSEQ multiplex PCR, the TCRdb table keeps only in-frame clones and is missing some. Counted here are approximately 170,000 clones, approximately 89% occurring once; the ten biggest clones make up less than 5.5%. Sequencing used peripheral blood, obtained on day 0 of AZD1222 vaccination. These receptors originate from an adult in good health.

The gene calls are TRBV9 and TRBJ2-3, with D uncertain. Trimming pared 0 bases from V and 5 bases from J, leaving 16 bases between. Germline-derived CDR1 and CDR2 are SGDLS and YYNGEE. The CDR3 length is 16 residues. The CDR3 here is CASSVASDVGRDTQYF. The CDR3 bases are TGTGCCAGCAGCGTAGCTTCAGATGTAGGGCGAGATACGCAGTATTTT.

The chain is built from TRBV4-3 and TRBJ2-7; 12 bases map to TRBD2. After removal of 4 bases from V and 5 bases from J, the junction contained 9 bases not matched to a gene. This CDR3 is 16 amino acids long. Per the germline V gene, CDR1 is LGHNA and CDR2 is YSLEER. The CDR3: CASSRRLAGGQDEQYF. The CDR3 region has the DNA TGCGCCAGCAGCCGTCGGCTAGCGGGAGGGCAGGACGAGCAGTACTTC.

The J gene is TRBJ2-3, the V gene TRBV3-1 (or the pseudogene TRBV3-2), with 8 bases identical to TRBD2. The CDR3 is 15 amino acids. Per the germline V gene, CDR1 is LGHDT and CDR2 is YNNKEL (reference sequence). Trimming took 7 bases from V and 1 from J; bases not matched to a gene: 7. CDR3 sequence: CASTHSGTGTDTQYF. CDR3 sequence (DNA): TGTGCCAGCACCCATAGCGGGACCGGCACAGATACGCAGTATTTT.

Only one count was recorded for this clone. The rearrangement joins TRBV10-3 to TRBJ2-3, with 10 bases that match TRBD2. Trimming removed 0 bases from V and 6 bases from J; junction bases left unmatched: 9. Germline lookup yields CDR1 ENHRY and CDR2 SYGVKD. The CDR3 is made up of 17 amino acids. The CDR3 DNA is TGTGCCATCAGTGAGTCGAAGGTTCTAGCGGGAGCTGATACGCAGTATTTT. Translating gives CAISESKVLAGADTQYF.

The gene calls are TRBV27 and TRBJ2-7; 7 bases are shared with TRBD1. V shed 8 bases and J 4 bases; nucleotides not matched to a gene: 14. The germline V gene encodes CDR1 MNHEY and CDR2 SMNVEV (reference sequence). There are 15 residues in the CDR3. The DNA of the CDR3 is TGTGCCAGCGGTCTACAGGGGACACTCTTGTACGAGCAGTACTTC. Translated, it gives CASGLQGTLLYEQYF.

The chain is built from TRBV19 and TRBJ1-1; a possible D gene is TRBD1 (5 bases). This CDR3 is built from 13 residues. Germline V gene data show CDR1 as LNHDA and CDR2 as SQIVND (reference sequence). The ends were cut back, 4 bases at V and 11 bases at J, with 17 bases in the middle. The chain's CDR3 is CASSKKGVGWAFF. The CDR3, as DNA: TGTGCCAGTAGTAAAAAAGGGGTCGGCTGGGCTTTCTTT.

This chain links TRBV6-5 with TRBJ1-2, with D tentatively TRBD1 (5 bases). The CDR3 is 15 amino acids. CDR1 MNHEY and CDR2 SVGAGI come from the germline V gene. Trimming left V 2 bases short and J 6 bases short, with 16 bases between. CDR3 DNA: TGTGCCAGCAGTTACCGAGTACAGGACTTTCATGGCTACACCTTC. It encodes CASSYRVQDFHGYTF.

This clone turned up a few times. The J gene is TRBJ1-2, the V gene TRBV10-3, with TRBD1 as a possible D gene (6 bases). Germline assignment: CDR1 ENHRY and CDR2 SYGVKD. V was clipped by 10 bases and J by 4 bases, with 22 bases between them. This CDR3 contains 15 residues. The CDR3, as DNA: TGTGCCACCCAATCCGCAGGGGAAGAGGGCTATGGCTACACCTTC. It codes for CATQSAGEEGYGYTF.

The V and J genes are TRBV28 and TRBJ2-4; TRBD2 aligns across 7 bases. With V trimmed by 5 bases and J by 1 base, 2 bases remained unmatched. Germline CDR1 reads MDHEN; CDR2 reads SYDVKM. There are 14 residues in the CDR3. The CDR3 is CASSAGDAKNIQYF. CDR3 DNA: TGTGCCAGCAGTGCGGGGGATGCCAAAAACATTCAGTACTTC.

The J gene is TRBJ2-3, the V gene TRBV12-3 or TRBV12-4; the D is unclear. V lost 5 bases to trimming and J lost 3 bases, with 9 bases between them. CDR3 size: 13 residues. The CDR3 bases are TGTGCCAGCAGTACTAAAACAACAGATACGCAGTATTTT. Its protein product is CASSTKTTDTQYF.

The chain employs TRBV5-1 and TRBJ2-7; possible D gene TRBD1, 6 bases. CDR1 and CDR2 (germline): SGHRS, YFSETQ. CDR3 length: 16 residues. V lost 4 bases to trimming and J lost 1 base, with 18 bases between them. The chain's CDR3 is CASSRKTGTNSYEQYF. CDR3 coding DNA: TGCGCCAGCAGCAGGAAAACCGGGACAAATTCCTACGAGCAGTACTTC.

The chain carries TRBV6-1 and TRBJ2-7; D perhaps matches TRBD2 (6 bases). This CDR3 is 15 amino acids long. Trimming pared 2 bases from V and 4 bases from J, leaving 15 bases between. Germline V gene data show CDR1 as MNHNS and CDR2 as SASEGT. CDR3 DNA: TGTGCCAGCAGTGAATTCGGAGGGACGGGGTACGAGCAGTACTTC. It specifies CASSEFGGTGYEQYF.

CDR3 nucleotides: TGTGCCAGCAGCGTAGATTTGAATTCCTACGAGCAGTACTTC. Translating it yields CASSVDLNSYEQYF. The J gene is TRBJ2-7, the V gene TRBV9; D is ambiguous. This CDR3 region has 14 residues. The V end was cut by 0 bases, the J end by 1 base, with 8 bases between. Germline CDR1 is SGDLS and CDR2 is YYNGEE.

This chain joins TRBV28 and TRBJ2-4; TRBD1 agrees at 10 bases. Looked up from germline, CDR1 is MDHEN and CDR2 is SYDVKM. V lost 5 bases to trimming and J lost 9 bases; unmatched junction nucleotides: 16. The length of the CDR3 is 17 residues. CDR3 residues: CASSKRRRDRGWGIQYF. The CDR3 region has the DNA TGTGCCAGCAGTAAAAGACGCCGGGACAGGGGTTGGGGCATTCAGTACTTC.

V is TRBV28 and J is TRBJ1-1; the D is unclear. This CDR3 has 16 residues. Trimming removed 5 bases at V and 1 base at J, with 17 bases between. Germline lookup yields CDR1 MDHEN and CDR2 SYDVKM. The CDR3 bases are TGTGCCAGCAGTCCCCCGTCGGCGGGCCGGAACACTGAAGCTTTCTTT. Encoded protein: CASSPPSAGRNTEAFF.

In its sample, this clone was seen once. The V call is TRBV3-1 (or the pseudogene TRBV3-2), the J call TRBJ2-1; 11 bases map to TRBD1. CDR1 is LGHDT, CDR2 YNNKEL, per germline (reference sequence). CDR3 length: 20 residues. Trimming at V came to 4 bases and at J to 7 bases, leaving 21 bases not matched to a gene. The CDR3 coding sequence is TGTGCCAGCAGCCGAGAATTTTCGGCGTCCGGGACAGGGGGTAGGAATGAGCAGTTCTTC. It encodes CASSREFSASGTGGRNEQFF.

This clone was found a few times. This sequence joins TRBV5-5 and TRBJ1-6, with a weak D call TRBD1 (5 bases). Germline assignment: CDR1 SGHKS and CDR2 YYEKEE (reference sequence). The V end was cut by 6 bases, the J end by 6 bases, with 19 bases between. This CDR3 is 16 amino acids long. The CDR3: CASTPLAGDGNSPLHF. CDR3 nucleotides: TGTGCCAGCACCCCCCTCGCCGGGGACGGTAATTCACCCCTCCACTTT.

V usage is TRBV6-1 and J usage is TRBJ2-1; TRBD2 aligns across 14 bases. Germline loops: CDR1 MNHNS, CDR2 SASEGT. The V segment lost 1 base and the J segment 4 bases; nucleotides outside the gene matches: 6. CDR3 length equals 18 residues. The CDR3: CASSEGGLAGVIYNEQFF. The CDR3 nucleotides read TGTGCCAGCAGTGAAGGGGGACTAGCGGGAGTGATATACAATGAGCAGTTCTTC.

The chain has TRBV9 and TRBJ1-2, with D possibly matching TRBD1 (5 bases). The V end was cut by 6 bases, the J end by 6 bases, with 9 bases between. From germline, CDR1 is SGDLS and CDR2 YYNGEE. This CDR3 comprises 11 residues. Here the CDR3 DNA reads TGTGCCAGCAACAACAGGAATGGCTACACCTTC. Residues: CASNNRNGYTF. Full variable domain (missing parts from reference TRBV9 and TRBJ1-2): DSGVTQTPKHLITATGQRVTLRCSPRSGDLSVYWYQQSLDQGLQFLIQYYNGEERAKGNILERFSAQQFPDLHSELNLSSLELGDSALYFCASNNRNGYTFGSGTRLTVV.

The J gene is TRBJ2-5, the V gene TRBV30; maybe TRBD1 (7 bases). This CDR3 contains 13 residues. In germline, CDR1 is GTSNPN, CDR2 SVGIG (reference sequence). The germline V and J ends were trimmed by 5 bases and 0 bases, with 10 bases remaining between them. This CDR3 is CAWAGQNQETQYF. CDR3 coding DNA: TGTGCCTGGGCGGGACAGAACCAAGAGACCCAGTACTTC.

The sample holds one count of this clone. The chain couples TRBV5-1 to TRBJ2-5; 9 bases agree with TRBD1. Trimming cost V 2 bases and J 3 bases; bases outside gene matches: 2. The germline CDR1 and CDR2 sequences are SGHRS and YFSETQ. The CDR3 contains 14 residues. Written as DNA, the CDR3 is TGCGCCAGCAGCTTTACAGGGGGCGAAGAGACCCAGTACTTC. Residues: CASSFTGGEETQYF.

CDR3 sequence: CASSLVTGEQFF. CDR3 nucleotide sequence: TGTGCCAGCAGCTTGGTGACTGGGGAGCAGTTCTTC. The chain is built from TRBV5-8 and TRBJ2-1; D unclear. The germline V gene encodes CDR1 SGHTS and CDR2 YDEGEE. The CDR3 contains 12 residues. V lost 0 bases to trimming and J lost 10 bases, with 8 bases between them.

This rearrangement joins TRBV5-1 to TRBJ2-7; D gene ambiguous. The V gene lost 0 bases and the J gene lost 5 bases, with 9 bases spanning the gap. Germline V gene lookup returns CDR1 SGHRS and CDR2 YFSETQ. There are 13 residues in the CDR3. CDR3 coding DNA: TGCGCCAGCAGCTTGGAGGTTCTGGACGAGCAGTACTTC. Translated: CASSLEVLDEQYF. Together with reference TRBV5-1 and TRBJ2-7, the CDR3 gives the full variable domain: KAGVTQTPRYLIKTRGQQVTLSCSPISGHRSVSWYQQTPGQGLQFLFEYFSETQRNKGNFPGRFSGRQFSNSRSEMNVSTLELGDSALYLCASSLEVLDEQYFGPGTRLTVT.

The V gene is TRBV9, the J gene TRBJ1-3, with D possibly being TRBD1 (5 bases). CDR1 SGDLS and CDR2 YYNGEE come from the germline V gene. This CDR3 contains 16 residues. Trimming took off 3 bases at V and 3 bases at J, with 16 bases between the two ends. CDR3 sequence (DNA): TGTGCCAGCAGCGCGAGACAGTCCTCCTATGGAAACACCATATATTTT. This translates into CASSARQSSYGNTIYF.

The V call is TRBV30, the J call TRBJ1-2; 7 bases line up with TRBD1. The V gene end was trimmed by 5 bases and the J gene end by 5 bases; junction bases not matched to a gene: 5. Germline V gene sequence: CDR1 GTSNPN, CDR2 SVGIG (reference sequence). CDR3 size: 12 residues. The CDR3 DNA reads TGTGCCTGGGCTGCAGGGGGTTATGGCTACACCTTC. Residues: CAWAAGGYGYTF.

The chain combines TRBV5-1 with TRBJ2-1; 13 bases agree with TRBD2. The CDR3 is 18 amino acids. CDR1 SGHRS and CDR2 YFSETQ come from the germline V gene. V trimming: 5 bases; J trimming: 2 bases; junction bases outside the gene matches: 10. The CDR3 bases are TGCGCCAGCAGTAACGTCGCCGGGACTAGCGGGACCTACAATGAGCAGTTCTTC. Protein sequence: CASSNVAGTSGTYNEQFF.

The chain carries TRBV6-5 and TRBJ2-1; 13 bases map to TRBD2. Trimming at V came to 7 bases and at J to 5 bases, leaving 2 bases not matched to a gene. The CDR3 extends over 14 amino acids. Germline values: CDR1 MNHEY, CDR2 SVGAGI. CDR3 amino acids: CASIGLAGDNEQFF. The CDR3 nucleotides read TGTGCCAGCATTGGACTAGCGGGAGACAATGAGCAGTTCTTC.

The gene calls are TRBV27 and TRBJ1-5, with unresolved D. Trimming took off 6 bases at V and 9 bases at J, with 21 bases between the two ends. The CDR3 consists of 15 residues. CDR1 is MNHEY, CDR2 SMNVEV, per germline (reference sequence). CDR3: CASRGSFGIEGPQHF. The CDR3 nucleotides are TGTGCCAGCAGGGGATCGTTTGGGATCGAGGGGCCCCAGCATTTT.

The chain is built from TRBV12-3 or TRBV12-4 and TRBJ1-2, with D unclear. This CDR3 has 11 residues. V lost 4 bases and J lost 6, with 6 bases in between. The CDR3 loop reads CASSSSDGYTF. CDR3 nucleotides: TGTGCCAGCAGTTCTTCTGATGGCTACACCTTC.

This clone was detected only once. The chain carries TRBV9 and TRBJ1-2; perhaps TRBD1 as D (5 bases). With 3 bases removed from V and 3 bases from J, the gap between germline ends came to 12 bases. This CDR3 comprises 14 residues. Germline loops: CDR1 SGDLS, CDR2 YYNGEE. The CDR3, as DNA: TGTGCCAGCAGCGAATCCGGGGGGTACTATGGCTACACCTTC. It encodes CASSESGGYYGYTF.